The 14 T cell receptor beta chains given below trace back to one sample, sequenced in a study of T cell repertoires in cytomegalovirus infection. In TCRdb, the reads were re-called with MiXCR into one record per CDR3 protein. This table has over 450,000 distinct CDR3 sequences, approximately 11% appearing once. Sequencing input: PBMCs. Source of these receptors: a human donor in good health (CMV status not recorded). Some clones in this sample may be carry-over from other donors' samples.

In its sample, this clonotype was seen many times. This sequence joins TRBV27 and TRBJ1-2; 7 bases line up with TRBD1. CDR3 length: 13 residues. V dropped 7 bases and J dropped 4; count of bases not matched to a gene: 6. In germline, CDR1 is MNHEY, CDR2 SMNVEV (reference sequence). CDR3 DNA sequence: TGTGCCAGCATGGGCCGGGACAGCTATGGCTACACCTTC. It translates to CASMGRDSYGYTF.

This clonotype was detected many times. V gene TRBV7-2 combines with J gene TRBJ2-2, with D unresolved. CDR1 is SGHTA, CDR2 FQGNSA, per germline. There are 13 residues in the CDR3. With 5 bases removed from V and 4 bases from J, the gap between germline ends came to 8 bases. The CDR3 nucleotides read TGTGCCAGCAGCCGATACAGCACCGGGGAGCTGTTTTTT. Translated: CASSRYSTGELFF.

This clonotype has more than one count but fewer than ten. The chain couples TRBV28 to TRBJ2-1; 9 bases line up with TRBD2. Trimming cost V 9 bases and J 1 base; bases outside gene matches: 13. Looked up from germline, CDR1 is MDHEN and CDR2 is SYDVKM. CDR3 length equals 17 residues. The CDR3 protein is CASRTNSGSGSYNEQFF. As DNA, the CDR3 is TGTGCCAGTAGAACTAATAGCGGGAGCGGTTCCTACAATGAGCAGTTCTTC.

The table lists this clonotype with many counts. The gene calls are TRBV7-8 and TRBJ2-7; D is possibly TRBD1 (6 bases). The CDR3 has 15 residues. Looked up from germline, CDR1 is SGHVS and CDR2 is FQNEAQ. The germline V and J ends were trimmed by 11 bases and 1 base, with 21 bases remaining between them. This chain's CDR3 is CAPRGIQWLSYEQYF. CDR3 sequence (DNA): TGTGCCCCCAGGGGTATTCAGTGGCTTTCCTACGAGCAGTACTTC.

This clonotype was seen a few times. The chain joins TRBV29-1 to TRBJ2-3; D remains ambiguous. Between the trimmed V and J ends, which lost 7 bases and 4 bases, there was a span of 9 bases. The CDR3 is 11 residues long. CDR1 SQVTM and CDR2 ANQGSEA come from the germline V gene. The CDR3, as DNA: TGCAGCGCAACCCACCCAGATACGCAGTATTTT. It translates to CSATHPDTQYF.

This clonotype was seen repeatedly, ten times or more. This chain connects TRBV20-1 to TRBJ1-1; possible D gene TRBD1, 5 bases. With 2 bases removed from V and 0 bases from J, the gap between germline ends came to 10 bases. This CDR3 spans 14 amino acids. Per the germline V gene, CDR1 is DFQATT and CDR2 is SNEGSKA (reference sequence). In DNA form, the CDR3 reads TGCAGTGCTAGATCGGGGGGGATGAACACTGAAGCTTTCTTT. Its translation is CSARSGGMNTEAFF.

This clonotype was counted at least ten times. This chain uses TRBV19 with TRBJ2-6; 7 positions agree with TRBD1. Trimming removed 9 bases from V and 2 bases from J; junction bases left unmatched: 7. The CDR3 length is 15 residues. Germline V gives CDR1 LNHDA, CDR2 SQIVND (reference sequence). The CDR3 spells CASRGGWTGANVLTF. Written as DNA, the CDR3 is TGTGCCAGCAGAGGGGGCTGGACTGGGGCCAACGTCCTGACTTTC. Combining the CDR3 with reference TRBV19 and TRBJ2-6 gives the whole variable domain DGGITQSPKYLFRKEGQNVTLSCEQNLNHDAMYWYRQDPGQGLRLIYYSQIVNDFQKGDIAEGYSVSREKKESFPLTVTSAQKNPTAFYLCASRGGWTGANVLTFGAGSRLTVL.

This clonotype appeared a few times. V usage is TRBV12-3 or TRBV12-4 and J usage is TRBJ1-1; a weak D match, TRBD1 (6 bases). The V end lost 6 bases, the J end lost 5 bases, and 13 bases lay between the germline ends. The CDR3 sequence is 13 residues long. The chain's CDR3 is CASSDHRVTEAFF. The CDR3 coding sequence is TGTGCCAGCAGCGATCACAGGGTAACTGAAGCTTTCTTT.

There are many counts of this clonotype. This chain uses TRBV12-3 or TRBV12-4 with TRBJ2-7, with a weak D call TRBD1 (6 bases). V gave up 7 bases and J gave up 5 bases, with 18 bases separating them. CDR3 length: 14 residues. The CDR3 DNA sequence: TGTGCCAGCACCGAAACTACAGGGTTGAACGAGCAGTACTTC. Translating gives CASTETTGLNEQYF.

There are a few counts of this clonotype. The chain employs TRBV2 and TRBJ2-7; TRBD2 might be the D (6 bases). Germline CDR1 reads SNHLY; CDR2 reads FYNNEI. V dropped 3 bases and J dropped 3 bases, with 12 bases sitting between them. The CDR3 is 14 amino acids. The CDR3 sequence: CASSDPWEDYEQYF. DNA of the CDR3: TGTGCCAGCAGTGACCCCTGGGAGGACTACGAGCAGTACTTC.

This clonotype was counted at least ten times. The V call is TRBV29-1, the J call TRBJ1-2; D uncertain. V lost 0 bases to trimming and J lost 1 base, with 9 bases between them. This CDR3 is built from 14 residues. Germline V CDR1 and CDR2: SQVTM, ANQGSEA. The CDR3 DNA reads TGCAGCGTTGAAGATCGTCAAGATAACTATGGCTACACCTTC. This encodes CSVEDRQDNYGYTF.

This clonotype was detected many times. This chain connects TRBV6-2 or TRBV6-3 to TRBJ2-1; 9 positions agree with TRBD1. CDR3 length: 16 amino acids. Germline values: CDR1 MNHEY, CDR2 SVGEGT. With 2 bases clipped from V and 0 bases from J, the junction kept 2 bases outside the gene matches. CDR3 in amino acids: CASSYGDRASYNEQFF. The CDR3 DNA reads as TGTGCCAGCAGTTACGGGGACAGGGCCTCCTACAATGAGCAGTTCTTC.

This clonotype was seen only a few times. The rearrangement uses TRBV6-5 and TRBJ2-1; no definite D call. The CDR3 is made up of 11 amino acids. Trimming shortened V by 2 bases and J by 14 bases, and 10 bases separated the two germline ends. CDR1 is MNHEY, CDR2 SVGAGI, per germline. CDR3 sequence reads: CASSYKSGEFF. The CDR3 nucleotides read TGTGCCAGCAGTTACAAAAGTGGGGAGTTCTTC.

This clonotype was recorded at least ten times. This chain uses TRBV12-5 with TRBJ2-3; D gene ambiguous. There are 12 residues in the CDR3. Deletions cut 9 bases from V and 0 bases from J, with 7 bases between. CDR1 LGHNT and CDR2 FRNRAP come from the germline V gene. This chain's CDR3 is CASSVSTDTQYF. Here the CDR3 DNA reads TGTGCTAGCAGCGTAAGCACAGATACGCAGTATTTT.